This T cell receptor beta chain was sequenced during a study of vaccination and CD4 T cells after COVID-19. Study as a whole: Subjects got two shots of BNT162b2 or mRNA-1273 vaccine.

Time point defined: late sampling 161 to 241 days after vaccination in three convalescent patients. Treatment noted: approximately 11-day PBMC culture with coronavirus spike peptide pools or control peptides (ViraFEST assay). Oncomine TCR Beta short-read sequencing was applied to DNA from cultured CD4+ T cells. A single record per CDR3 protein comes from TCRdb applying MiXCR to the PCR reads. The sample yields more than 20,000 distinct CDR3 sequences, 30% to 35% seen once. This clonotype has more than one count but fewer than ten. Antigen: not known. The germline V and J ends were trimmed by 4 bases and 6 bases, with 9 bases remaining between them. Germline V gene sequence: CDR1 SGHTA, CDR2 FQGNSA. There are 12 residues in the CDR3.

This receptor was obtained from a human donor who had recovered from COVID-19. This chain uses TRBV7-2 with TRBJ2-5; D unclear. The sequencing used CD4+ T cells from blood, cultured in vitro, collected about 7 months after SARS-CoV-2 vaccination. The CDR3 DNA is TGTGCCAGCAGCTCAAAGTTGCAGACCCAGTACTTC. Encoded protein: CASSSKLQTQYF.